This entry describes one T cell receptor (beta chain). The antigen remains undetermined. The sample originates from a study of shared clonotypes between healthy human individuals. General study results and limits: The sole specimen, blood, was sampled, and tissue repertoires likely differ.

It was at deep level that the assay was run. The assay was immunoSEQ multiplex PCR, and TCRdb's table has in-frame clones only and misses some. The repertoire has about a million clones, 60% to 80% of them found once; the top ten carry about 0.94%. The CDR3 is 15 residues long. V lost 4 bases, J lost 4 bases, and 9 bases stayed unmatched. Germline loops: CDR1 SGHAT, CDR2 FQNNGV. Sequencing was performed on memory CD4+ T cells from PBMCs. Described subset: CD45RA-negative fraction. The TCR sequence derives from a young man in good health. Some clones in this sample may be carry-over from other donors' samples. This chain connects TRBV11-2 to TRBJ2-7; TRBD2 matches at 8 bases. The chain's CDR3 is CASSSQGLAGYEQYF. In nucleotides, the CDR3 is TGTGCCAGCAGCTCCCAGGGGCTAGCGGGTTACGAGCAGTACTTC. Together with reference TRBV11-2 and TRBJ2-7, the CDR3 gives the full variable domain: EAGVAQSPRYKIIEKRQSVAFWCNPISGHATLYWYQQILGQGPKLLIQFQNNGVVDDSQLPKDRFSAERLKGVDSTLKIQPAKLEDSAVYLCASSSQGLAGYEQYFGPGTRLTVT.